One and the same sample provided the 28 T cell receptor beta chains below, sequenced in a study of OX40 agonist ivuxolimab in advanced cancers. Receptors were amplified or captured by the immunoSEQ multiplex PCR assay. This immuneACCESS table, as held by TCRdb, lists in-frame sequences with V and J called but not all clones. Of the missing ones, under half trace to an unresolved V gene in checked studies; the others have no known cause. The table for this sample lists approximately 90,000 clones; 87% of them were counted only once. The ten largest clones add up to approximately 1.5% of the sample. The sample consisted of CD4+ or CD8+ T cells sorted from blood, taken in a trial of the OX40 agonist ivuxolimab. The source of these receptors is an adult with an advanced solid tumor such as melanoma, head and neck, liver or kidney cancer.

The chain recombines TRBV14 with TRBJ1-1, with 11 bases aligning to TRBD1. The CDR3 is 16 residues long. Germline CDR1 and CDR2: SGHDN and FVKESK. The J segment lost 4 bases and the V segment lost 4 bases, leaving 8 bases of the junction unmatched. The CDR3 DNA reads TGTGCCAGCAGCCGAGGACAGGGGGCCGACGGCACTGAAGCTTTCTTT. Its translation: CASSRGQGADGTEAFF.

The chain recombines TRBV27 with TRBJ2-7; the match to TRBD1 covers 11 bases. The V gene's germline CDR1 is MNHEY and CDR2 SMNVEV (reference sequence). This CDR3 has 15 residues. With V trimmed by 2 bases and J by 4 bases, 4 bases remained unmatched. This CDR3 is CASSLTGTGGYEQYF. The CDR3 bases are TGTGCCAGCAGTTTAACCGGGACAGGGGGTTACGAGCAGTACTTC.

The rearrangement joins TRBV30 to TRBJ2-7; TRBD2 is a possible D gene (6 bases). Trimming stripped 0 bases from V and 2 bases from J, with 11 bases between. Per the germline V gene, CDR1 is GTSNPN and CDR2 is SVGIG (reference sequence). The CDR3 sequence is 14 residues long. The CDR3 spells CAWSVGGGTYEQYF. CDR3 bases: TGTGCCTGGAGTGTAGGTGGGGGGACCTACGAGCAGTACTTC.

This chain connects TRBV18 to TRBJ1-3; D unresolved. The CDR3 is 15 residues long. The V end was cut by 2 bases, the J end by 0 bases, with 8 bases between. Germline V gene data show CDR1 as KGHSH and CDR2 as LQKENI. DNA for the CDR3: TGTGCCAGCTCACCAAAACGGAGCTCTGGAAACACCATATATTTT. As protein: CASSPKRSSGNTIYF.

The chain couples TRBV12-5 to TRBJ2-5; D not certain. This CDR3 is built from 16 residues. The V end lost 1 base, the J end lost 5 bases, and 17 bases lay between the germline ends. The germline CDR1 and CDR2 sequences are LGHNT and FRNRAP. CDR3 amino acids: CASGLGTTAGSETQYF. The CDR3, as DNA: TGTGCTAGTGGTTTGGGCACCACGGCAGGCAGCGAGACCCAGTACTTC.

V usage is TRBV4-2 and J usage is TRBJ2-4; TRBD2 matches at 7 bases. The germline V gene has CDR1 LGHNA and CDR2 YNFKEQ. Losses at the gene ends were 0 bases for V and 3 bases for J; bases not matched to a gene: 11. The CDR3 totals 18 residues. The CDR3 nucleotides read TGTGCCAGCAGCCAAGAATCGGGACTAACTCCAGGCAAAAACATTCAGTACTTC. Its protein product is CASSQESGLTPGKNIQYF.

The chain employs TRBV15 and TRBJ2-3; the D gene is possibly TRBD2 (5 bases). Trimming cost V 0 bases and J 4 bases, with 26 bases left between them. The CDR3 extends over 20 amino acids. Germline CDR1 LNHNV, CDR2 YYDKDF (reference sequence). In DNA, the CDR3 is TGTGCCACCAGCAGAGATTGGCCCCCCTCGTGGGGAGATGCCGCAGATACGCAGTATTTT. Amino acid sequence: CATSRDWPPSWGDAADTQYF.

V usage is TRBV19 and J usage is TRBJ2-1; 11 nucleotides match TRBD1. In germline, CDR1 is LNHDA, CDR2 SQIVND (reference sequence). J gave up 2 bases and V 8 bases, and 8 bases lay outside the gene matches. The CDR3 extends over 16 amino acids. The CDR3 loop reads CASWRRGQGAYNEQFF. CDR3 in DNA: TGTGCCAGTTGGCGTAGGGGACAGGGGGCCTACAATGAGCAGTTCTTC.

This sequence joins TRBV7-2 and TRBJ1-4, with TRBD1 as a possible D gene (5 bases). This CDR3 has 15 residues. Between the trimmed V and J ends, which lost 4 bases and 6 bases, there was a span of 15 bases. The germline V gene has CDR1 SGHTA and CDR2 FQGNSA. In DNA, the CDR3 is TGTGCCAGCAGCTCCGGCGGTCGGGGCGATGAAAAACTGTTTTTT. Translation: CASSSGGRGDEKLFF.

J is TRBJ2-3 and V is TRBV7-2; D possibly corresponds to TRBD1 (6 bases). V was clipped by 2 bases and J by 4 bases, with 10 bases between them. The CDR3 length is 14 residues. CDR1 and CDR2 (germline): SGHTA, FQGNSA. CDR3 nucleotide sequence: TGTGCCAGCAGCTTAACCAGACAGGCAGATACGCAGTATTTT. This gives the protein CASSLTRQADTQYF.

The DNA for the CDR3 is TGCGCCAGCAGTACGACCCAGAACACTGAAGCTTTCTTT. It is translated as CASSTTQNTEAFF. This rearrangement joins TRBV10-1 to TRBJ1-1; the D is unclear. CDR3 length: 13 amino acids. Germline-derived CDR1 and CDR2 are WNHNN and SYGVQD (reference sequence). The V gene lost 5 bases and the J gene lost 1 base, with 8 bases spanning the gap.

The gene calls are TRBV6-1 and TRBJ1-5; 8 nucleotides agree with TRBD1. Germline CDR1 reads MNHNS; CDR2 reads SASEGT. The J segment lost 7 bases and the V segment lost 6 bases, leaving 11 bases of the junction unmatched. The CDR3 spans 15 residues. As DNA, the CDR3 is TGTGCCAGCAGCGTAGGTCAGGGGGCTTGGCAGCCCCAGCATTTT. This codes for CASSVGQGAWQPQHF.

The table lists this clone with a few counts. The chain links TRBV10-2 to TRBJ2-1; possibly TRBD2 for D (6 bases). CDR3 length equals 11 residues. The V gene lost 8 bases and the J gene lost 10 bases, with 12 bases spanning the gap. Germline lookup yields CDR1 WSHSY and CDR2 SAAADI. CDR3 loop: CASRGYGEQFF. The CDR3 DNA sequence: TGCGCCAGCCGGGGGTACGGAGAGCAGTTCTTC.

V usage is TRBV11-2 and J usage is TRBJ2-1; D may match TRBD1 or TRBD2 (5 bases each). This CDR3 is built from 14 residues. Trimming stripped 1 base from V and 5 bases from J, with 9 bases between. CDR1 and CDR2 (germline): SGHAT, FQNNGV. This chain's CDR3 is CASSLAGRHNEQFF. Here the CDR3 DNA reads TGTGCCAGCAGCTTAGCGGGACGGCACAATGAGCAGTTCTTC.

This clone was picked up one time. The V gene is TRBV9, the J gene TRBJ1-3, with 8 bases matching TRBD1. Germline values: CDR1 SGDLS, CDR2 YYNGEE. The CDR3 contains 14 residues. Trimming cost V 0 bases and J 9 bases; bases outside gene matches: 5. CDR3 sequence: CASSVAGQGSTIYF. In DNA, the CDR3 is TGTGCCAGCAGCGTAGCCGGACAGGGATCCACCATATATTTT.

The sample holds a few counts of this clone. The V call is TRBV7-6, the J call TRBJ1-1, with no clear D. Trimming pared 1 base from V and 0 bases from J, leaving 21 bases between. Per germline, CDR1 SGHVS and CDR2 FNYEAQ. The CDR3 is 19 amino acids. DNA for the CDR3: TGTGCCAGCAGCTTAGTTCTTCAGCGAAAACTGGTTATGAACACTGAAGCTTTCTTT. It yields the protein CASSLVLQRKLVMNTEAFF.

This chain links TRBV6-1 with TRBJ2-7, with a possible D match to TRBD1 (6 bases). The germline V and J ends were trimmed by 6 bases and 6 bases, with 12 bases remaining between them. Germline lookup yields CDR1 MNHNS and CDR2 SASEGT. This CDR3 contains 12 residues. The CDR3 DNA is TGTGCCAGCAGAGAGCAGGGGTTCGAGCAGTACTTC. Translated: CASREQGFEQYF.

The gene calls are TRBV6-5 and TRBJ2-5; 7 nucleotides line up with TRBD1. Unmatched junction bases numbered 4, after V lost 2 bases and J lost 4 bases. The germline V gene encodes CDR1 MNHEY and CDR2 SVGAGI. This CDR3 comprises 14 residues. Here the CDR3 reads CASSYLSGGETQYF. The CDR3 nucleotides are TGTGCCAGCAGTTACCTGTCAGGGGGAGAGACCCAGTACTTC.

The rearrangement joins TRBV5-6 to TRBJ1-2; D ambiguous. The germline V gene has CDR1 SGHDT and CDR2 YYEEEE. With 4 bases removed from V and 3 bases from J, the gap between germline ends came to 10 bases. The CDR3 spans 13 residues. CDR3 nucleotides: TGTGCCAGCAGCCCCGACATTTACTATGGCTACACCTTC. Translation: CASSPDIYYGYTF.

The chain is built from TRBV6-5 and TRBJ2-3; 7 nucleotides align to TRBD2. V lost 5 bases and J lost 7; bases outside the gene matches: 6. The length of the CDR3 is 13 residues. Germline assignment: CDR1 MNHEY and CDR2 SVGAGI. The CDR3 sequence: CASSMGREHTQYF. Here the CDR3 DNA reads TGTGCCAGCAGTATGGGGAGGGAACATACGCAGTATTTT.

The chain has TRBV9 and TRBJ1-2, with D maybe TRBD1 (6 bases). CDR3 length: 13 residues. Trimming pared 0 bases from V and 6 bases from J, leaving 9 bases between. Germline V gives CDR1 SGDLS, CDR2 YYNGEE. The CDR3 sequence is CASSVGTVDGYTF. The CDR3 region has the DNA TGTGCCAGCAGCGTAGGGACAGTAGATGGCTACACCTTC. The whole variable domain, remainder taken from reference TRBV9 and TRBJ1-2, is DSGVTQTPKHLITATGQRVTLRCSPRSGDLSVYWYQQSLDQGLQFLIQYYNGEERAKGNILERFSAQQFPDLHSELNLSSLELGDSALYFCASSVGTVDGYTFGSGTRLTVV.

The rearrangement joins TRBV20-1 to TRBJ1-2; D gene unclear. The CDR3 covers 11 residues. CDR1 and CDR2 (germline): DFQATT, SNEGSKA (reference sequence). Trimming pared 0 bases from V and 7 bases from J, leaving 6 bases between. CDR3 residues: CSARDWVGYTF. CDR3 coding DNA: TGCAGTGCTAGAGATTGGGTTGGCTACACCTTC.

The CDR3 DNA follows: TGTGCCAGCAGCGTTTTGCGCACAGATACGCAGTATTTT. Its protein product is CASSVLRTDTQYF. This chain uses TRBV7-6 with TRBJ2-3; D remains ambiguous. V was clipped by 5 bases and J by 1 base, with 7 bases between them. The CDR3 covers 13 residues. Germline V CDR1 and CDR2: SGHVS, FNYEAQ.

The rearrangement joins TRBV28 to TRBJ1-6, with 8 bases that match TRBD1. The V gene end was trimmed by 8 bases and the J gene end by 10 bases; junction bases not matched to a gene: 10. Germline CDR1 and CDR2: MDHEN and SYDVKM. The CDR3 has 14 amino acids. CDR3 DNA sequence: TGTGCCAGCTACTTCTCAGGGGGCGAGTCACCCCTCCACTTT. Translation gives CASYFSGGESPLHF.

The chain employs TRBV7-7 and TRBJ2-1; D gene uncertain. There are 15 residues in the CDR3. The germline CDR1 and CDR2 sequences are SSHAT and FNYEAQ (reference sequence). V was trimmed by 4 bases and J by 4 bases, leaving 14 bases between them. CDR3 amino acids: CASSSNTAPYNEQFF. CDR3 nucleotide sequence: TGTGCCAGCAGCTCGAATACCGCTCCTTACAATGAGCAGTTCTTC.

This clone was observed a few times. The V and J genes are TRBV11-3 and TRBJ2-1; D is undetermined. The V and J ends lost 1 base and 7 bases respectively, with 8 bases between them. The CDR3 loop spans 13 amino acids. Germline lookup yields CDR1 SGHNT and CDR2 YENEEA. The CDR3, as DNA: TGTGCCAGCAGCTTAGGTGGGGAAAATGAGCAGTTCTTC. Protein product: CASSLGGENEQFF.

This sequence joins TRBV30 and TRBJ2-2, with 7 bases fitting TRBD2. Looked up from germline, CDR1 is GTSNPN and CDR2 is SVGIG (reference sequence). This CDR3 has 13 residues. V was clipped by 4 bases and J by 5 bases; unmatched bases: 4. The CDR3 sequence: CAWNWGGTGELFF. The CDR3 bases are TGTGCCTGGAACTGGGGGGGGACCGGGGAGCTGTTTTTT.

This clone appeared a single time. CDR3 sequence: CASSQGNRGQETQYF. DNA for the CDR3: TGCGCCAGCAGCCAAGGGAATCGGGGACAAGAGACCCAGTACTTC. The chain recombines TRBV4-3 with TRBJ2-5; TRBD2 might be the D (5 bases). Trimming removed 1 base at V and 2 bases at J, with 11 bases between. CDR3 length equals 15 residues. Germline V lookup: CDR1 LGHNA, CDR2 YSLEER.